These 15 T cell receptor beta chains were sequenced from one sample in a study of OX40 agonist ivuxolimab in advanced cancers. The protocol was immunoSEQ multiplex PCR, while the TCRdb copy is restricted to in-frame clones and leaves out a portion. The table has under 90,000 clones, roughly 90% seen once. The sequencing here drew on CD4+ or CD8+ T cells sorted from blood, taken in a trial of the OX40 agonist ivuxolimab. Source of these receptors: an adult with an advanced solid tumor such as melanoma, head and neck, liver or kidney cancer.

Here the CDR3 reads CASSPAVAGKTQYF. The CDR3 DNA reads TGTGCCAGCAGCCCGGCGGTAGCGGGAAAGACCCAGTACTTC. The rearrangement uses TRBV7-6 and TRBJ2-5; 8 bases line up with TRBD2. Unmatched junction bases numbered 8, after V lost 5 bases and J lost 6 bases. CDR1 and CDR2 (germline): SGHVS, FNYEAQ. The length of the CDR3 is 14 residues.

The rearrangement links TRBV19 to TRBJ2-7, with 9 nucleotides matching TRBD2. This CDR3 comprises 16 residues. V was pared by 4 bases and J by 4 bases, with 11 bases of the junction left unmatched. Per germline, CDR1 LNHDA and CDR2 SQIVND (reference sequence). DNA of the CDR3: TGTGCCAGTAGTAGGCTATTAGCGGGAGCCACTTACGAGCAGTACTTC. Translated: CASSRLLAGATYEQYF.

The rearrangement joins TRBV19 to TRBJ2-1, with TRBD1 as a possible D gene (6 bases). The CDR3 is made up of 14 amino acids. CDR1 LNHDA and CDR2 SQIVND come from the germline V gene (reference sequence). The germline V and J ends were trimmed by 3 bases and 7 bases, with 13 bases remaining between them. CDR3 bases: TGTGCCAGTAGTATGAGCAGGGGTAGGAATGAGCAGTTCTTC. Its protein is CASSMSRGRNEQFF.

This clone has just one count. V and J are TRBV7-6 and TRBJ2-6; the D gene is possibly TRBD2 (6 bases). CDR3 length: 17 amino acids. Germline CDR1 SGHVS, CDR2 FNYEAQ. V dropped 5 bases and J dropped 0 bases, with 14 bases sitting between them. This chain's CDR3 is CASSPAGGRSGANVLTF. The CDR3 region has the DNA TGTGCCAGCAGCCCAGCCGGGGGACGCTCTGGGGCCAACGTCCTGACTTTC.

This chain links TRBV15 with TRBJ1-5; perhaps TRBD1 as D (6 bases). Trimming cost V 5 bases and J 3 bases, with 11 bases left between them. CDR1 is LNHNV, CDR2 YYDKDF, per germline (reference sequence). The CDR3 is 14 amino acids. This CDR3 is CATSPWTVNQPQHF. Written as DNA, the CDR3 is TGTGCCACCAGCCCTTGGACAGTCAATCAGCCCCAGCATTTT. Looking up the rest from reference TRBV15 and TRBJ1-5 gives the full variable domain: DAMVIQNPRYQVTQFGKPVTLSCSQTLNHNVMYWYQQKSSQAPKLLFHYYDKDFNNEADTPDNFQSRRPNTSFCFLDIRSPGLGDTAMYLCATSPWTVNQPQHFGDGTRLSIL.

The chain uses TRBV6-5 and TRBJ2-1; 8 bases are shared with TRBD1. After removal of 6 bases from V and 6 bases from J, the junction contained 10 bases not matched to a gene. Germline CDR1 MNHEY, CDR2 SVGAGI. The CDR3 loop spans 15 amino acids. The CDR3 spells CASRLDRGVTNEQFF. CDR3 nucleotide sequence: TGTGCCAGCAGGCTAGACAGGGGTGTCACCAATGAGCAGTTCTTC.

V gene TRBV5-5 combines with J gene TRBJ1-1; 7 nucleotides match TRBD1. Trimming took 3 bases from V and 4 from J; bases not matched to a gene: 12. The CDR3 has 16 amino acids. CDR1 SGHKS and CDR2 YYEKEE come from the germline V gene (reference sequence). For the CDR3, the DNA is TGTGCCAGCAGCTCAATAGGCGGGACAGTAGTCACTGAAGCTTTCTTT. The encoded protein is CASSSIGGTVVTEAFF. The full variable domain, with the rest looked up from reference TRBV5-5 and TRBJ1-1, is DAGVTQSPTHLIKTRGQQVTLRCSPISGHKSVSWYQQVLGQGPQFIFQYYEKEERGRGNFPDRFSARQFPNYSSELNVNALLLGDSALYLCASSSIGGTVVTEAFFGQGTRLTVV.

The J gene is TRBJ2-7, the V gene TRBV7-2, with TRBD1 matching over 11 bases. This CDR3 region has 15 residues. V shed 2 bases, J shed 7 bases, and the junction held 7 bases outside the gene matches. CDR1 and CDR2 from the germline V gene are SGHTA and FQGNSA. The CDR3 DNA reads TGTGCCAGCAGCTTAACAACGGGACAGGGGGGGGAGCAGTACTTC. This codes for CASSLTTGQGGEQYF.

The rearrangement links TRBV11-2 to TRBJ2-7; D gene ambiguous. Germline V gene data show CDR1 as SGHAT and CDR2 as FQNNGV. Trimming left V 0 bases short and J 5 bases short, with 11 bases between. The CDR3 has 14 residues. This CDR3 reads CASSLDSPANEQYF. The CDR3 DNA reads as TGTGCCAGCAGCTTAGATTCCCCAGCCAACGAGCAGTACTTC.

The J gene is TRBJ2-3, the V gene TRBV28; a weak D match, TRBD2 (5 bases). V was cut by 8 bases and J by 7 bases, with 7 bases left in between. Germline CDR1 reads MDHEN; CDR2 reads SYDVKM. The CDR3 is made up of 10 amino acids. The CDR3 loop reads CASGLNTQYF. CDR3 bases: TGTGCCAGCGGACTTAATACGCAGTATTTT. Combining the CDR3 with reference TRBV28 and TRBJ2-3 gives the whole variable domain DVKVTQSSRYLVKRTGEKVFLECVQDMDHENMFWYRQDPGLGLRLIYFSYDVKMKEKGDIPEGYSVSREKKERFSLILESASTNQTSMYLCASGLNTQYFGPGTRLTVL.

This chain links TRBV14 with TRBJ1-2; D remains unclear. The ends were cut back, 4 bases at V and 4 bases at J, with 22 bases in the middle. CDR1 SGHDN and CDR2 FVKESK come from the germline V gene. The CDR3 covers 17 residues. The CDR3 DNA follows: TGTGCCAGCAGCCGAAAGTCCAGTGGTTCCAGCCCCTATGGCTACACCTTC. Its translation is CASSRKSSGSSPYGYTF.

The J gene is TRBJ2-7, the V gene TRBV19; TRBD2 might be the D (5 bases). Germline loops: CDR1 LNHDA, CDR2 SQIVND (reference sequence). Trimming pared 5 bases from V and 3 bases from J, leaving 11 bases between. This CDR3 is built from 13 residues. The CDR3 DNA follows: TGTGCCAGTAGTCCGGACTCCCGCTACGAGCAGTACTTC. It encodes CASSPDSRYEQYF.

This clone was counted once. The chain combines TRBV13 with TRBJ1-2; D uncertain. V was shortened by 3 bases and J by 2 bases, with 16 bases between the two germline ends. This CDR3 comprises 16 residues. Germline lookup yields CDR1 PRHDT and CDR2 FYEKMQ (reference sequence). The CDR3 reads CASSLPSLGSNYGYTF. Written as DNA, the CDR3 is TGTGCCAGCAGCTTGCCCTCCCTGGGATCAAACTATGGCTACACCTTC.

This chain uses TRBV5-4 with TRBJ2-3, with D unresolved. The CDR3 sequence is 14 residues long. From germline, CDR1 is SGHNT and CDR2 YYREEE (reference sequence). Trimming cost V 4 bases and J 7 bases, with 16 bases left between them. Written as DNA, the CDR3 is TGTGCCAGCAGCATAGGGAACCGGGTTAATACGCAGTATTTT. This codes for CASSIGNRVNTQYF.

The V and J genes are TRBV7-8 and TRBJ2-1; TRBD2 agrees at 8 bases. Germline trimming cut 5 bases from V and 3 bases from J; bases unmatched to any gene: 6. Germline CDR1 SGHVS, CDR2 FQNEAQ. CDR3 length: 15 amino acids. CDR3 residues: CASSARRGDYNEQFF. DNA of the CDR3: TGTGCCAGCAGCGCAAGGCGGGGGGACTACAATGAGCAGTTCTTC.